This TCR beta chain was recovered during a study of blood T cell repertoires in COVID-19 (TCRdb year 2020). Concerning the study at large: The collaborator samples originated in the United States, Italy and Spain and spanned the acute and convalescent phases of COVID-19. The material from the prospective study consisted of cDNA or gDNA derived from T cells, B-cell-depleted T cells, or PBMCs. The dataset comprised deeply sampled blood TCRbeta repertoires from subjects exposed to, actively infected with, or recovered from COVID-19. The repertoires were released in a freely available public database intended as a resource for research on the immune response to SARS-CoV-2. The samples were drawn from two sources: the first 160 participants of the ongoing ImmuneRACE study, and 1,000 to 1,500 subjects contributed by 6 global collaborators. The sample metadata nearly always contained a de-identified subject ID, COVID-19 status, age in years and sex. Where available, HLA class I and class II types were obtained from metadata supplied by the sample provider rather than from assay-based typing. Study-level results and caveats: How much clinical and demographic metadata was included differed by source and by participant, and the metadata was provided uncurated.

Each collaborating institution followed its own protocols to collect whole blood in K2EDTA tubes. For TCRbeta analysis, collaborator samples were shipped as frozen whole blood, as isolated PBMCs, or as DNA extracted from either sample type. In the germline V gene, CDR1 corresponds to SGHRS and CDR2 to YFSETQ. CDR3 length: 14 amino acids, cysteine to phenylalanine. The sequence is cut down to CDR3 DNA, 42 bases in frame from base 1. Unmatched junction bases come to 4, with V trimmed by 1 base and J by 5 bases. Notes on this clone: Its target antigen remains unknown. Per-base qualities were not stored, and no clone one base away is much larger.

TCRbeta CDR3 regions were amplified from genomic DNA using the immunoSEQ Assay, a bias-controlled multiplex PCR. On the authors' methods: The number of nucleated cells in each sample was estimated from the amplification of reference gene primers within the assay. To quantify the absolute abundance of each unique TCRbeta CDR3 rearrangement, sequence reads were collapsed and filtered. Productive Simpson clonality was computed per sample as the square root of Simpson's diversity index over productive rearrangements. The immuneACCESS repertoire file appears here via TCRdb, limited to in-frame rearrangements. These files lack a portion of the clones; in checked studies, under half of the deficit traces to unresolved V genes, and the cause of the others is not known. The V and J calls and clone size were taken over from that table, and D and trimming were inferred from the DNA. Within this sample are 380,000 or so clones, with around 84% of them counted one time only. The ten largest make up around 1% of the sample.

The receptor was isolated from a human donor with acute or convalescent COVID-19. The donor label of this sample is uncertain. The sequencing sample was made of peripheral blood. The chain links TRBV5-1 with TRBJ2-7; a stretch of 9 junction bases matches TRBD1. This receptor has the CDR3 CASSLYRGRDEQYF. The sequenced DNA is TGCGCCAGCAGCTTGTACAGGGGGCGCGACGAGCAGTACTTC.